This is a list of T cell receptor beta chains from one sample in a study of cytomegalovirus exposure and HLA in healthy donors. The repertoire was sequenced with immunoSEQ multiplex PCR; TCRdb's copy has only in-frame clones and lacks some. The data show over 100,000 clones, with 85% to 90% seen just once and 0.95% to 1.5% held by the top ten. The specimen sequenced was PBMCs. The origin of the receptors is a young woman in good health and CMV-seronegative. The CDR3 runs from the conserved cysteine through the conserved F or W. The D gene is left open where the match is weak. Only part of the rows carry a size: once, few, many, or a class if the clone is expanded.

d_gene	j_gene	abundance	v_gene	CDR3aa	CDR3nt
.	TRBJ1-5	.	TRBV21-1	CASSKRDSPPQHF	TGTGCCAGCAGCAAAAGGGACAGTCCGCCCCAGCATTTT
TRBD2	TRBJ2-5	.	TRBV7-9	CASSTRLAGETQYF	TGTGCCAGCAGCACCCGACTAGCGGGGGAGACCCAGTACTTC
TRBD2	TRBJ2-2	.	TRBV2	CAGSVSGGNTGELFF	TGTGCCGGAAGCGTTTCGGGGGGGAACACCGGGGAGCTGTTTTTT
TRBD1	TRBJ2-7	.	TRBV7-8	CASSSIGTGTYEQYF	TGTGCCAGCAGCTCCATCGGGACAGGGACCTACGAGCAGTACTTC
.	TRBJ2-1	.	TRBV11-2	CASSFRAVGGPYNEQFF	TGTGCCAGCAGCTTTAGGGCCGTAGGGGGACCATACAATGAGCAGTTCTTC
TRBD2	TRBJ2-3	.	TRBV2	CASTKGLAGGSTVGTDTQYF	TGTGCCAGCACCAAGGGACTAGCGGGGGGCTCTACGGTTGGCACAGATACGCAGTATTTT
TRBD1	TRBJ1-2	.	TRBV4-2	CASSQTPGQGGSGYTF	TGTGCCAGCAGCCAGACGCCGGGACAGGGGGGGAGTGGCTACACCTTC
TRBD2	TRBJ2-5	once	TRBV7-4	CASSSRLSGVQETQYF	TGTGCCAGCAGCTCCCGACTGAGCGGGGTCCAAGAGACCCAGTACTTC
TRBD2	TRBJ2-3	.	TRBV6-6	CASSYSTGLAADTQYF	TGTGCCAGCAGTTACTCGACGGGACTAGCGGCGGATACGCAGTATTTT
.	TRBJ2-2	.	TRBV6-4	CASSDSELAGELFF	TGTGCCAGCAGTGACTCGGAGTTAGCCGGGGAGCTGTTTTTT
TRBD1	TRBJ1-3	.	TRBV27	CASSPLQGGSGNTIYF	TGTGCCAGCAGTCCCCTACAGGGGGGCTCTGGAAACACCATATATTTT
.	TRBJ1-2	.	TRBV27	CASSLWGRKNYGYTF	TGTGCCAGCAGTTTATGGGGCCGAAAAAACTATGGCTACACCTTC
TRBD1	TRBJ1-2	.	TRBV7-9	CASSLVGGQDISGYTF	TGTGCCAGCAGCTTAGTTGGGGGACAGGATATCTCTGGCTACACCTTC
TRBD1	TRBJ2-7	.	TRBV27	CASSLKARQGHSFEQYF	TGTGCCAGCAGTTTAAAGGCCCGACAGGGTCATTCCTTCGAGCAGTACTTC
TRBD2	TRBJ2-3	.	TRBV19	CASSPTILAGVSDTQYF	TGTGCCAGTAGTCCTACCATACTAGCGGGGGTTTCAGATACGCAGTATTTT
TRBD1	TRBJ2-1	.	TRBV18	CASSPFPTRVRDRVWDYNEQFF	TGTGCCAGCTCACCGTTCCCAACCCGGGTAAGAGACAGGGTATGGGACTACAATGAGCAGTTCTTC
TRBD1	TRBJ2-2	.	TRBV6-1	CASSVSGTAYTGELFF	TGTGCCAGCAGTGTGTCAGGGACAGCTTACACCGGGGAGCTGTTTTTT
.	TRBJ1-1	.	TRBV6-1	CASSANREYTEAFF	TGTGCCAGCAGTGCGAACAGGGAATACACTGAAGCTTTCTTT
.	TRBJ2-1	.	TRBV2	CASSASGRGAYNEQFF	TGTGCCAGCAGTGCCTCTGGGCGGGGTGCTTACAATGAGCAGTTCTTC
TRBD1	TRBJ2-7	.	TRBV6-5	CASRRTGNFGDEQYF	TGTGCCAGCAGAAGGACAGGGAATTTTGGTGACGAGCAGTACTTC
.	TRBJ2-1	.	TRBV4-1	CASSQGLGREQFF	TGCGCCAGCAGCCAAGGACTAGGCAGGGAGCAGTTCTTC
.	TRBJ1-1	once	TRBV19	CASSIRGLQEAFF	TGTGCCAGTAGTATAAGGGGCCTTCAAGAAGCTTTCTTT